The entry below gives a single T cell receptor (beta chain) sequence along with its context. Its specificity is not known. The record originates from a study of graft-versus-host responses after intestinal transplantation. For the study at large: Each recipient received a multivisceral, liver-intestinal, or isolated intestinal graft. Uniformly, recipients were administered anti-thymocyte globulin induction with subsequent tacrolimus and steroids for 2 to 3 years. General study results and limits: GvH clones were identified in recipient marrow, with some first appearing in ileum or blood.

This CDR3 region has 12 residues. Germline V gives CDR1 PRHDT, CDR2 FYEKMQ (reference sequence). V was shortened by 7 bases and J by 11 bases, with 17 bases between the two germline ends. The protocol was immunoSEQ multiplex PCR, while the TCRdb copy is restricted to in-frame clones and leaves out a portion. This sample has about 92,000 clones, with about 90% found just once. The origin of this receptor is a human donor who received an intestinal transplant. The rearrangement uses TRBV13 and TRBJ1-1; D gene ambiguous. The source was unstimulated CD8+ T cells sorted from spleen or lymph node cells, collected before intestinal transplant. Here the CDR3 reads CASTATHDDAFF. CDR3 sequence (DNA): TGTGCCAGCACGGCTACCCACGATGATGCTTTCTTT.